Listed below are T cell receptor beta chains from one sample, sequenced in a study of blood T cell repertoires in COVID-19. The data were produced by immunoSEQ multiplex PCR, yet TCRdb's version contains in-frame clones alone and is incomplete. This sample has hundreds of thousands of clones, with more than 80% found just once. Sequencing was carried out using PBMCs or T cells enriched from blood (not recorded which). The source is a man aged 25 to 40 who had recovered from COVID-19. Both conserved end residues are part of each CDR3. The D gene is left open where the match is weak. Where a row states a size, it is once, few, many or the class of an expanded clone; other rows omit it.

j_call,cdr3_length,clone_size,d_call,v_call,cdr3_aa,cdr3_nt
TRBJ2-5,14,.,.,TRBV18,CASSPGSQRETQYF,TGTGCCAGCTCCCCCGGTTCCCAAAGAGAGACCCAGTACTTC
TRBJ1-2,13,.,.,TRBV6-1,CASSEVPVYGYTF,TGTGCCAGCAGTGAAGTCCCAGTCTATGGCTACACCTTC
TRBJ2-3,16,.,.,TRBV10-3,CAISAFGRGSTDTQYF,TGTGCCATCAGTGCGTTTGGGAGAGGAAGCACAGATACGCAGTATTTT
TRBJ1-2,14,once,.,TRBV6-5,CASSSGVRGYGYTF,TGTGCCAGCAGTTCGGGGGTCCGGGGCTATGGCTACACCTTC
TRBJ1-1,16,few,TRBD1,TRBV3-1/TRBV3-2,CASSQDLTGGITEAFF,TGTGCCAGCAGCCAAGATCTGACAGGGGGCATCACTGAAGCTTTCTTT
TRBJ1-1,15,.,TRBD1,TRBV5-4,CASSPGTGVITEAFF,TGTGCCAGCAGCCCAGGGACAGGGGTGATCACTGAAGCTTTCTTT
TRBJ2-3,15,.,.,TRBV5-5,CASSLGWGGTDTQYF,TGTGCCAGCAGCTTGGGTTGGGGAGGCACAGATACGCAGTATTTT
TRBJ2-7,13,.,.,TRBV21-1,CASSRGRGNEQYF,TGTGCCAGCAGCAGGGGGCGAGGGAACGAGCAGTACTTC
TRBJ1-2,13,.,TRBD1,TRBV7-8,CASSAGQGLGYTF,TGTGCCAGCAGCGCTGGACAGGGTCTAGGCTACACCTTC
TRBJ2-1,15,.,TRBD2,TRBV9,CASSVGSGRMDEQFF,TGTGCCAGCAGCGTAGGTAGCGGGAGGATGGATGAGCAGTTCTTC
TRBJ2-1,20,.,TRBD2,TRBV4-1,CASSQERLAGAPGSYNEQFF,TGCGCCAGCAGCCAAGAACGACTAGCGGGAGCCCCGGGCTCCTACAATGAGCAGTTCTTC
TRBJ1-1,14,.,.,TRBV28,CASIATRRDTEAFF,TGTGCCAGCATAGCCACACGTCGGGACACTGAAGCTTTCTTT
TRBJ2-1,16,.,.,TRBV28,CASNLAGQSSYNEQFF,TGTGCCAGCAATCTGGCAGGGCAGAGCTCCTACAATGAGCAGTTCTTC
TRBJ1-2,14,.,.,TRBV2,CASSERTPAYGYTF,TGTGCCAGCAGTGAGCGGACACCCGCTTATGGCTACACCTTC
TRBJ2-1,15,once,TRBD2,TRBV18,CASSPGEGTYNEQFF,TGTGCCAGCTCACCAGGGGAGGGAACCTACAATGAGCAGTTCTTC
TRBJ2-7,16,.,TRBD2,TRBV5-1,CASSLVGGDLQPEQYF,TGCGCCAGCAGCTTGGTGGGGGGGGACCTCCAGCCCGAGCAGTACTTC
TRBJ2-3,17,.,TRBD2,TRBV9,CASSVSPGLASTDTQYF,TGTGCCAGCAGCGTCTCACCGGGACTAGCGAGCACAGATACGCAGTATTTT
TRBJ1-2,17,.,.,TRBV12-5,CASGKDPRQEVNYGYTF,TGTGCTAGTGGGAAAGACCCGAGACAGGAGGTTAACTATGGCTACACCTTC
TRBJ2-1,16,.,TRBD2,TRBV5-1,CASSRVGTSVYNEQFF,TGCGCCAGCAGCCGGGTTGGGACTAGCGTATACAATGAGCAGTTCTTC
TRBJ1-3,17,once,.,TRBV2,CASKWGAGLGSGNTIYF,TGTGCCAGCAAATGGGGCGCAGGGCTTGGGTCTGGAAACACCATATATTTT
TRBJ1-2,14,.,TRBD1,TRBV24-1,CATSDFGQGGGYTF,TGTGCCACCAGTGATTTTGGACAGGGAGGTGGCTACACCTTC
TRBJ1-4,16,.,TRBD1,TRBV9,CASSSYTGAGLEKLFF,TGTGCCAGCAGCTCATATACAGGGGCCGGGCTTGAAAAACTGTTTTTT
TRBJ2-5,14,.,.,TRBV24-1,CATSDSAGGETQYF,TGTGCCACCAGTGATTCGGCAGGCGGGGAGACCCAGTACTTC
TRBJ1-1,13,.,.,TRBV7-2,CASGGQPNTEAFF,TGTGCCAGCGGAGGACAGCCGAACACTGAAGCTTTCTTT
TRBJ1-2,11,.,.,TRBV28,CASSRRGGYTF,TGTGCCAGCAGTCGCAGGGGTGGCTACACCTTC
TRBJ2-1,15,.,TRBD2,TRBV7-2,CASSLAGGVWNEQFF,TGTGCCAGCAGCTTAGCGGGAGGGGTGTGGAATGAGCAGTTCTTC
TRBJ2-2,17,.,TRBD2,TRBV7-9,CASSTDEAGGLTGELFF,TGTGCCAGCAGCACAGATGAGGCGGGAGGGCTCACCGGGGAGCTGTTTTTT
TRBJ2-1,11,.,TRBD1,TRBV29-1,CSVPPQGEQFF,TGCAGCGTGCCCCCACAGGGGGAGCAGTTCTTC
TRBJ2-7,14,once,TRBD1,TRBV27,CASSPRRQGDEQYF,TGTGCCAGCAGTCCCCGTAGACAGGGGGACGAGCAGTACTTC
TRBJ1-5,15,.,TRBD1,TRBV6-1,CASSEMTGVNQPQHF,TGTGCCAGCAGTGAAATGACAGGGGTCAATCAGCCCCAGCATTTT
TRBJ2-7,15,.,TRBD1,TRBV19,CASSISGQTRYEQYF,TGTGCCAGTAGTATCTCGGGACAGACCCGCTACGAGCAGTACTTC
TRBJ2-7,17,.,.,TRBV5-5,CASSLAKGDVLVYEQYF,TGTGCCAGCAGCTTGGCCAAGGGGGACGTATTGGTATACGAGCAGTACTTC
TRBJ2-3,20,.,TRBD2,TRBV14,CASSQDCKREGTASTDTQYF,TGTGCCAGCAGCCAAGATTGCAAGCGGGAGGGGACTGCTAGCACAGATACGCAGTATTTT